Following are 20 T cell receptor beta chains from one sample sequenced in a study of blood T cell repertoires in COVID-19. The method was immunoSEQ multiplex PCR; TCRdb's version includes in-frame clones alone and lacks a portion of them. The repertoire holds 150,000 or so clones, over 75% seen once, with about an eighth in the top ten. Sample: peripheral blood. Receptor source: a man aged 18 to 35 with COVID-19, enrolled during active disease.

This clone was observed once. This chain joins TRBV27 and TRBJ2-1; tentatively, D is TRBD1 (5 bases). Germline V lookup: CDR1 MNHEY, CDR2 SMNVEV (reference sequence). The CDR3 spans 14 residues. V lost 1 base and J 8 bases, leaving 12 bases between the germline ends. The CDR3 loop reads CASSLFQGSDEQFF. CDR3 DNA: TGTGCCAGCAGTTTATTTCAGGGATCCGATGAGCAGTTCTTC.

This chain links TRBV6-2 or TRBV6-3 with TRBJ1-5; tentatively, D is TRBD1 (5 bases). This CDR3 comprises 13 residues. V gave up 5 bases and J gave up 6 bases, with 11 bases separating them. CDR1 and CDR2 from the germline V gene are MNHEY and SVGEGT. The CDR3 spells CASSTTEFQPQHF. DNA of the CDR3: TGTGCCAGCAGTACGACAGAATTTCAGCCCCAGCATTTT.

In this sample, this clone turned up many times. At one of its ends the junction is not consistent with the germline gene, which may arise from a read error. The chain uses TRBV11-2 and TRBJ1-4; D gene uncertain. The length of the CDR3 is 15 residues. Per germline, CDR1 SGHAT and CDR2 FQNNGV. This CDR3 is CASSLGQSATEKLLF. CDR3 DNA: TGTGCCAGCAGCTTAGGGCAGAGCGCTACGGAAAAACTGCTTTTT. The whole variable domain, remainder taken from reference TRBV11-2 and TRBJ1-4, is EAGVAQSPRYKIIEKRQSVAFWCNPISGHATLYWYQQILGQGPKLLIQFQNNGVVDDSQLPKDRFSAERLKGVDSTLKIQPAKLEDSAVYLCASSLGQSATEKLLFGSGTQLSVL.

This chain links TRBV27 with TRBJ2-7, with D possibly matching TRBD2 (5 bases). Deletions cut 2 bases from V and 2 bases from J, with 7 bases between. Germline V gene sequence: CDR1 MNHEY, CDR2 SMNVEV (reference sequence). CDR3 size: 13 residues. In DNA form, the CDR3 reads TGTGCCAGCAGTTTAGACGGGACCTACGAGCAGTACTTC. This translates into CASSLDGTYEQYF.

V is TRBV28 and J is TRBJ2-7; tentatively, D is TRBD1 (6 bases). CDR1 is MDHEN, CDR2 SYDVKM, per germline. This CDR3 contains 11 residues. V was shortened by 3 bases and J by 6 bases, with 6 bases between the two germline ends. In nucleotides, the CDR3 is TGTGCCAGCAGTTTCAGGGGCGAGCAGTACTTC. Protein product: CASSFRGEQYF.

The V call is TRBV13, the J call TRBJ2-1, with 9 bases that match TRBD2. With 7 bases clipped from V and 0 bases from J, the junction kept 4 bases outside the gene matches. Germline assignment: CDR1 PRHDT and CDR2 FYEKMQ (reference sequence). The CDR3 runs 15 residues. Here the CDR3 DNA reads TGTGCCAGCACCATTAGCGGGGGCTCCTACAATGAGCAGTTCTTC. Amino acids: CASTISGGSYNEQFF. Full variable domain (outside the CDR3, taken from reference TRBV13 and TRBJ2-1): AAGVIQSPRHLIKEKRETATLKCYPIPRHDTVYWYQQGPGQDPQFLISFYEKMQSDKGSIPDRFSAQQFSDYHSELNMSSLELGDSALYFCASTISGGSYNEQFFGPGTRLTVL.

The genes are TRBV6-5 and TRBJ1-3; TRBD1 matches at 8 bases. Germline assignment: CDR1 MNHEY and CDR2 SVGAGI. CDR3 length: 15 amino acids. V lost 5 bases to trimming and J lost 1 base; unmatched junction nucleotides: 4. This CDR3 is CASSLRDRSGNTIYF. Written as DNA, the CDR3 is TGTGCCAGCAGTCTCCGGGACAGGTCTGGAAACACCATATATTTT.

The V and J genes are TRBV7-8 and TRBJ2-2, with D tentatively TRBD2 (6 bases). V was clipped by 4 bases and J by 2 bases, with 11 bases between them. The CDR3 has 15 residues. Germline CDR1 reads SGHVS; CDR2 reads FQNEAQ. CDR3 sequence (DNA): TGTGCCAGCAGCTCCCGGGACTTAAACACCGGGGAGCTGTTTTTT. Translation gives CASSSRDLNTGELFF.

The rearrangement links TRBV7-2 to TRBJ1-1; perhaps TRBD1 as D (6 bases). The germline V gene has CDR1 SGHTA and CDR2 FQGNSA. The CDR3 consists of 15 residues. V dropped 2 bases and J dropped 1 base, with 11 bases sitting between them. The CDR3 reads CASSLRGGQNTEAFF. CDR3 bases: TGTGCCAGCAGCTTAAGGGGGGGGCAGAACACTGAAGCTTTCTTT.

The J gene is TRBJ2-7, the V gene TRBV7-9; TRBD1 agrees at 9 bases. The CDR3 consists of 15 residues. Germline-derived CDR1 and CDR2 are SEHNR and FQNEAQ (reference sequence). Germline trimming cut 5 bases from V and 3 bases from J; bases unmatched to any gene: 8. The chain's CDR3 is CASSVSTGGSYEQYF. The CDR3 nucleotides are TGTGCCAGCAGCGTATCAACAGGGGGCAGCTACGAGCAGTACTTC.

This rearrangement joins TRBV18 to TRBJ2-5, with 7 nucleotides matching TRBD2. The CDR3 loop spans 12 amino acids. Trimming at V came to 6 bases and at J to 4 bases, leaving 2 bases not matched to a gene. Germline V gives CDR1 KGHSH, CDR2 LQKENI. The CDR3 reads CASSTGGETQYF. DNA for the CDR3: TGTGCCAGCTCTACGGGAGGAGAGACCCAGTACTTC.

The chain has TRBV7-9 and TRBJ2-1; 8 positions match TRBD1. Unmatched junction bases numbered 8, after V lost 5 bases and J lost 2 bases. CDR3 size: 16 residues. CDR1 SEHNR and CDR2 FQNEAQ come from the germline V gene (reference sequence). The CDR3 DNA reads TGTGCCAGCAGCACCAGACAGGGGAGGACCTACAATGAGCAGTTCTTC. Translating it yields CASSTRQGRTYNEQFF.

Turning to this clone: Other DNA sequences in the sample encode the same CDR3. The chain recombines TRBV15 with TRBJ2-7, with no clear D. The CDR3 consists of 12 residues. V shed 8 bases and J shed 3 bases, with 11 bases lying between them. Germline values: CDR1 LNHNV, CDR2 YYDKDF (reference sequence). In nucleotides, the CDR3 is TGTGCCACCTCCCCTCGAGGCTACGAGCAGTACTTC. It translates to CATSPRGYEQYF.

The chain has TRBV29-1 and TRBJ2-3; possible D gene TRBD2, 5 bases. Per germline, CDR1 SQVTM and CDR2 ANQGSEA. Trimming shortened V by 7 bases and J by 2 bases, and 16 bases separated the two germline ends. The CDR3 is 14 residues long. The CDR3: CSGNPGKLTDTQYF. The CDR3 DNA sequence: TGCAGCGGGAATCCGGGAAAACTCACAGATACGCAGTATTTT.

The CDR3 reads CASMDRDVRDTQYF. In DNA form, the CDR3 reads TGTGCCAGCATGGACAGGGATGTGAGAGATACGCAGTATTTT. This chain links TRBV13 with TRBJ2-3, with 8 bases fitting TRBD1. The CDR3 has 14 amino acids. Germline CDR1 and CDR2: PRHDT and FYEKMQ (reference sequence). With V trimmed by 7 bases and J by 5 bases, 8 bases remained unmatched.

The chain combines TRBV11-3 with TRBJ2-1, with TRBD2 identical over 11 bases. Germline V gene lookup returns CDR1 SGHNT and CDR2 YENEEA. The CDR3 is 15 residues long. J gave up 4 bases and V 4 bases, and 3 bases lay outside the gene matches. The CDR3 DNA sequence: TGTGCCAGCAGCTCCCTAGCGGGAGGTTACAATGAGCAGTTCTTC. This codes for CASSSLAGGYNEQFF.

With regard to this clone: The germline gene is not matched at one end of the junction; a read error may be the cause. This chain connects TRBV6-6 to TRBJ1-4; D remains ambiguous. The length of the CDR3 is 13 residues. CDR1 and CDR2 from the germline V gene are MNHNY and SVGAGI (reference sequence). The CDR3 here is CASSYTENPGLLF. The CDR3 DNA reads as TGTGCCAGCAGTTATACAGAGAATCCTGGTCTGCTTTTT.

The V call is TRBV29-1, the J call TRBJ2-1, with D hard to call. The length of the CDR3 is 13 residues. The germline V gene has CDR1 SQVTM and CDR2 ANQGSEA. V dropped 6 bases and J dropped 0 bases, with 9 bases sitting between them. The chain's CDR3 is CSVPRSSYNEQFF. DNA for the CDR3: TGCAGCGTGCCTAGGAGCTCCTACAATGAGCAGTTCTTC.

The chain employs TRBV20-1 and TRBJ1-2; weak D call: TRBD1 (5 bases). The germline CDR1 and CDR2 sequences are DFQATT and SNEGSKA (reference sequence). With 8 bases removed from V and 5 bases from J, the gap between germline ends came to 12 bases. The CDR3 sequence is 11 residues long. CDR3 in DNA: TGCAGTTCCTCAGGGAGGTATGGCTACACCTTC. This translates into CSSSGRYGYTF.

The CDR3 nucleotides are TGTGCCAGCAGCCCCGGGGGGGGGATAGATACGCAGTATTTT. This sequence encodes CASSPGGGIDTQYF. The rearrangement joins TRBV5-4 to TRBJ2-3, with 8 bases that match TRBD2. V trimming: 4 bases; J trimming: 5 bases; junction bases outside the gene matches: 6. CDR1 is SGHNT, CDR2 YYREEE, per germline (reference sequence). The CDR3 sequence is 14 residues long.